Listed here are 6 T cell receptor beta chains from one sample, sequenced in a study of cytomegalovirus exposure and HLA in healthy donors. The PCR was carried out with 60 Vbeta primers and 13 Jbeta primers. This table comes from immunoSEQ multiplex PCR, and its TCRdb copy is limited to in-frame clones, with some not included. The sample lists about 160,000 clones; roughly 84% were seen once. Sequences were obtained from PBMCs. The receptor source for this set is a boy aged 2 to 10 in good health and CMV-seronegative.

The chain links TRBV6-5 to TRBJ2-5; D is perhaps TRBD2 (6 bases). The CDR3 has 14 residues. The germline V gene has CDR1 MNHEY and CDR2 SVGAGI. Trimming pared 6 bases from V and 3 bases from J, leaving 14 bases between. CDR3 sequence (DNA): TGTGCCAGCAGGGTGGGGGGAAACAAAGAGACCCAGTACTTC. Its translation is CASRVGGNKETQYF.

This chain connects TRBV2 to TRBJ2-7; D not certain. The V gene's germline CDR1 is SNHLY and CDR2 FYNNEI. CDR3 size: 14 residues. V shed 6 bases and J shed 2 bases, with 14 bases lying between them. CDR3 nucleotides: TGTGCCAGCAGCGCGAGGAGTCCTGCCTACGAGCAGTACGTC. This sequence encodes CASSARSPAYEQYV.

The chain employs TRBV5-6 and TRBJ2-5; D is perhaps TRBD2 (6 bases). The CDR3 totals 14 residues. Trimming cost V 1 base and J 4 bases, with 11 bases left between them. Germline CDR1 is SGHDT and CDR2 is YYEEEE. The CDR3 DNA follows: TGTGCCAGCAGCTTGAGGGGAGCGGGAGAGACCCAGTACTTC. It yields the protein CASSLRGAGETQYF.

CDR3 in amino acids: CASSVPGQGASVGGYTF. Written as DNA, the CDR3 is TGTGCCAGCAGTGTACCGGGACAGGGGGCGTCTGTTGGGGGCTACACCTTC. This chain uses TRBV6-1 with TRBJ1-2; 12 nucleotides line up with TRBD1. The CDR3 extends over 17 amino acids. V trimming: 4 bases; J trimming: 8 bases; junction bases outside the gene matches: 14. Per germline, CDR1 MNHNS and CDR2 SASEGT.

This chain connects TRBV7-6 to TRBJ2-3; D ambiguous. The V gene lost 2 bases and the J gene lost 5 bases, with 11 bases spanning the gap. The germline V gene encodes CDR1 SGHVS and CDR2 FNYEAQ. This CDR3 region has 14 residues. The CDR3 DNA is TGTGCCAGCAGCTTACAGCTGCCGGGAGATACGCAGTATTTT. Protein product: CASSLQLPGDTQYF.

The chain is built from TRBV7-9 and TRBJ1-5; 11 bases map to TRBD1. The CDR3 has 15 amino acids. Germline V gene lookup returns CDR1 SEHNR and CDR2 FQNEAQ (reference sequence). V trimming: 5 bases; J trimming: 7 bases; junction bases outside the gene matches: 7. CDR3: CASSLGTGGQQPQHF. CDR3 DNA sequence: TGTGCCAGCAGCCTCGGGACAGGGGGTCAGCAGCCCCAGCATTTT. The full variable domain, completed using reference TRBV7-9 and TRBJ1-5, is DTGVSQNPRHKITKRGQNVTFRCDPISEHNRLYWYRQTLGQGPEFLTYFQNEAQLEKSRLLSDRFSAERPKGSFSTLEIQRTEQGDSAMYLCASSLGTGGQQPQHFGDGTRLSIL.